This entry features one T cell receptor beta chain sequence. This entry belongs to a study of T cell clones after liver transplantation. The overall study: In this trial, immunosuppression withdrawal was attempted within 2 years of liver transplant. Until 12-24 months post-transplant, subjects got standard immunosuppression and no induction.

Data came from immunoSEQ multiplex PCR; TCRdb stores just in-frame clones and leaves some out. The repertoire has tens of thousands of clones, 71% of them found once; the top ten carry approximately 15%. The CDR3 contains 14 residues. Germline assignment: CDR1 SNHLY and CDR2 FYNNEI. V was pared by 8 bases and J by 5 bases, with 18 bases between. This TCR was sampled from a human donor who received a liver transplant. The sample in question was CD4+ T cells from blood, obtained before liver transplant. The chain has TRBV2 and TRBJ2-5; TRBD1 might be the D (5 bases). CDR3 sequence (DNA): TGTGCCAGCGTGGCGCAGGGTATACGGGAGACCCAGTACTTC. It specifies CASVAQGIRETQYF.